The text below deals with one T cell receptor beta chain. It has no known antigen specificity. Base qualities were left out, and no much larger clone turns up one base away. The junction shows trimming of 5 bases on V and 4 bases on J, and the gene matches do not reach 10 bases of it. The germline V gene supplies CDR1 MDHEN and CDR2 SYDVKM. The CDR3 starts with the cysteine, ends with the phenylalanine, and has 16 residues. CDR3 DNA only is kept here, 48 bases in frame from base 1. The sample comes from a study of blood T cell repertoires in COVID-19 (dated by TCRdb to 2020 to 2022). With regard to the full study: Collaborator samples came from the United States, Italy and Spain and covered acute and convalescent phases of COVID-19. Samples were obtained from the ongoing ImmuneRACE study (first 160 participants) and from some 1,200 subjects provided by 6 global collaborators. The dataset comprised deeply sampled blood TCRbeta repertoires from subjects exposed to, actively infected with, or recovered from COVID-19. Where available, HLA class I and class II types were taken from metadata supplied by the sample provider and were not determined by assay-based typing. The material from the prospective study consisted of cDNA or gDNA derived from T cells, B-cell-depleted T cells, or PBMCs. A de-identified subject ID, COVID-19 status, age in years and sex were almost always included in the sample metadata. The repertoires were made available in a free public database intended to serve as a resource for research on the immune response to SARS-CoV-2.

What the research found in general, with its limitations: The amount of clinical and demographic metadata varied by source and participant and was provided uncurated.

TCRbeta CDR3 regions were amplified from genomic DNA using the immunoSEQ Assay, a bias-controlled multiplex PCR. As for the original processing: Nucleated cell counts per sample were estimated from amplification of reference gene primers within the assay. Sequence reads were collapsed and filtered to measure the absolute abundance of every unique TCRbeta CDR3 rearrangement. For each sample, productive Simpson clonality was calculated as the square root of Simpson's diversity index across productive rearrangements. The immuneACCESS repertoire file appears here via TCRdb, limited to in-frame rearrangements. These files lack a portion of the clones; in checked studies, under half of the deficit traces to unresolved V genes, and the cause of the others is not known. From that table come the V and J calls and clone size; the DNA was used to work out D and trimming. This sample is represented by about 260,000 clones; around 89% of them were singletons. The ten largest make up about 4% of the sample.

Participants in the prospective study were aged about 18 to 100 years, lived in 24 United States geographic areas, and enrolled through a virtual design. To assign participants to cohorts, the prospective study relied on clinical history that participants themselves reported in a screening survey and a study questionnaire. In the prospective study, whole blood, serum and a nasopharyngeal or oropharyngeal swab were collected from each participant by mobile phlebotomists. Additional blood draws and questionnaires over an approximately 2-month period could optionally be provided by prospective study participants. Blood samples from the prospective study were shipped frozen or at room temperature prior to DNA extraction.

The chain is made from TRBV28 and TRBJ2-1; 8 central bases correspond to TRBD2. The specimen was PBMCs or T cells enriched from blood (not recorded which). This receptor was identified in a woman in her 30s with acute COVID-19. The CDR3: CASSGVGAGEYNEQFF. The nucleotide sequence is given as TGTGCCAGCAGTGGGGTAGGAGCGGGAGAATACAATGAGCAGTTCTTC.